The rows below give T cell receptor beta chains drawn from one sample of a study of T-cell reconstitution after alpha-beta-depleted transplantation in children. TCRdb used MiXCR to reprocess the PCR reads, holding one entry per CDR3 protein. The sample yields about 47,000 distinct CDR3 sequences, 52% seen once. Sequencing used peripheral blood, obtained before TCRalphabeta/CD19-depleted stem cell transplant. The receptor set was obtained from a boy in the first two years of life with SCID, due to receive a stem cell transplant. Both conserved end residues are part of each CDR3. The order of the fields is D gene, V gene, J gene, clone size, CDR3 protein. A D gene is named only where the DNA matches it firmly. The size entry is marked missing in some rows and otherwise reads once, few, many or a size class.

D: -
V: TRBV18
J: TRBJ2-5
size: -
CDR3: CASSPPYSQETQYF

D: -
V: TRBV2
J: TRBJ1-4
size: -
CDR3: CASSLGVGEKLFF

D: TRBD1
V: TRBV5-1
J: TRBJ1-1
size: -
CDR3: CASRGTGLNTEAFF

D: -
V: TRBV20-1
J: TRBJ2-3
size: -
CDR3: CSATGRGPYTDTQYF

D: TRBD2
V: TRBV7-9
J: TRBJ2-1
size: many
CDR3: CASSHLGGGAVDEQFF

D: -
V: TRBV5-1
J: TRBJ1-6
size: -
CDR3: CASSPESTTSPLHF

D: -
V: TRBV28
J: TRBJ1-1
size: -
CDR3: CASSLNRLLNTEAFF

D: -
V: TRBV10-3
J: TRBJ1-3
size: -
CDR3: CAINPGVFSGNTIYF

D: TRBD2
V: TRBV6-5
J: TRBJ2-1
size: -
CDR3: CASTGGNEQFF

D: TRBD1
V: TRBV27
J: TRBJ1-6
size: once
CDR3: CASSSAGGNSPLHF

D: -
V: TRBV9
J: TRBJ2-3
size: -
CDR3: CASSGGTYNTDTQYF

D: -
V: TRBV7-9
J: TRBJ1-1
size: -
CDR3: CASSFRSGSTEAFF

D: -
V: TRBV24-1
J: TRBJ1-6
size: -
CDR3: CATSAGPGSPLHF

D: TRBD1
V: TRBV4-1
J: TRBJ2-3
size: -
CDR3: CASSQGLDRTQYF

D: -
V: TRBV12-3/TRBV12-4
J: TRBJ2-6
size: -
CDR3: CASYSGANVLTF

D: -
V: TRBV5-1
J: TRBJ2-5
size: few
CDR3: CASKGEQTQYF

D: -
V: TRBV6-4
J: TRBJ2-2
size: -
CDR3: CASSSTNTGELFF

D: -
V: TRBV6-2/TRBV6-3
J: TRBJ2-3
size: -
CDR3: CASSSPVLRTDTQYF

D: -
V: TRBV6-2/TRBV6-3
J: TRBJ2-3
size: -
CDR3: CATRSGGVSDTQYF

D: TRBD1
V: TRBV27
J: TRBJ2-6
size: few
CDR3: CASTGPGQDYSGANVLTF

D: TRBD2
V: TRBV7-2
J: TRBJ2-7
size: -
CDR3: CASSLAPSGGYYEQYF

D: TRBD1
V: TRBV5-5
J: TRBJ1-1
size: many
CDR3: CASSLTGANTEAFF

D: -
V: TRBV12-3/TRBV12-4
J: TRBJ2-7
size: -
CDR3: CASSLQGGGDEQYF

D: TRBD2
V: TRBV20-1
J: TRBJ2-1
size: -
CDR3: CSAWTSGGQGNEQFF

D: -
V: TRBV5-1
J: TRBJ1-1
size: many
CDR3: CASSLEWGSGTEAFF

D: TRBD2
V: TRBV20-1
J: TRBJ2-1
size: -
CDR3: CSASGGAGYNEQFF

D: -
V: TRBV5-1
J: TRBJ1-2
size: few
CDR3: CASSLEGDNYGYTF

D: TRBD1
V: TRBV5-4
J: TRBJ2-3
size: -
CDR3: CASSPEGQGTDTQYF

D: -
V: TRBV12-3/TRBV12-4
J: TRBJ1-1
size: -
CDR3: CASSPKVLGTEAFF

D: TRBD1
V: TRBV19
J: TRBJ1-1
size: -
CDR3: CASSLGTGLTEAFF

D: TRBD1
V: TRBV5-1
J: TRBJ2-1
size: few
CDR3: CASSLVGTDSYNEQFF

D: -
V: TRBV3-1
J: TRBJ1-1
size: -
CDR3: CASSQVEGRTEAFF

D: -
V: TRBV5-1
J: TRBJ2-1
size: once
CDR3: CAIGSLATYNEQFF

D: -
V: TRBV7-8
J: TRBJ2-2
size: once
CDR3: CASSITENTGELFF

D: TRBD2
V: TRBV7-3
J: TRBJ2-2
size: -
CDR3: CASSQAGGSAGELFF

D: TRBD1
V: TRBV28
J: TRBJ2-2
size: -
CDR3: CASTTGQRTGELFF

D: TRBD1
V: TRBV6-1
J: TRBJ1-2
size: -
CDR3: CASSGDRDIYGYTF

D: -
V: TRBV6-1
J: TRBJ1-6
size: few
CDR3: CASSEREGGSPLHF

D: -
V: TRBV5-5
J: TRBJ1-1
size: -
CDR3: CASSLTGGTTEAFF

D: -
V: TRBV14
J: TRBJ1-2
size: -
CDR3: CASSQDLGGFNYGYTF

D: TRBD1
V: TRBV4-2
J: TRBJ2-5
size: -
CDR3: CASSQGQRTQETQYF

D: -
V: TRBV7-9
J: TRBJ2-7
size: -
CDR3: CASSPRFNGYEQYF

D: TRBD1
V: TRBV7-6
J: TRBJ2-7
size: many
CDR3: CASNPGTGGSNEQYF

D: -
V: TRBV12-3/TRBV12-4
J: TRBJ2-7
size: -
CDR3: CASSYSLPYEQYF